These 30 T cell receptor beta chains originate from one sample sequenced in a study of cytomegalovirus exposure and HLA in healthy donors (dated by TCRdb to the late 2010s). The library relied on the immunoSEQ multiplex PCR assay. For the multiplex PCR, a mixture combining 60 forward primers for TCR Vbeta segments and 13 reverse primers for TCR Jbeta segments was used. TCRdb holds this immuneACCESS table with in-frame rearrangements only. Some clones are missing; in checked studies, unresolved V genes explain under half, and the rest has no known cause. The sample table holds over 120,000 clones, of which roughly 79% were seen once. The ten largest clonotypes hold approximately 9.7% of the sample. The sequenced material came from PBMCs. Receptor source: a woman aged 60 to 75 in good health and CMV-seropositive.

The rearrangement links TRBV28 to TRBJ2-1; D ambiguous. The V end lost 1 base, the J end lost 10 bases, and 17 bases lay between the germline ends. Germline CDR1 reads MDHEN; CDR2 reads SYDVKM. The CDR3 is made up of 15 amino acids. The CDR3 sequence: CASSLFLLDLGEQFF. The CDR3 nucleotides read TGTGCCAGCAGTTTATTCCTCCTAGATCTTGGAGAGCAGTTCTTC.

This chain uses TRBV5-1 with TRBJ1-1; the D gene is possibly TRBD1 (6 bases). Trimming stripped 1 base from V and 4 bases from J, with 11 bases between. The germline V gene encodes CDR1 SGHRS and CDR2 YFSETQ. This CDR3 is built from 14 residues. CDR3 DNA sequence: TGCGCCAGCAGCTTGTTGGGGGCGGGCACTGAAGCTTTCTTT. Translated, it gives CASSLLGAGTEAFF.

The rearrangement links TRBV7-8 to TRBJ1-5, with 12 bases that match TRBD1. Germline V gene lookup returns CDR1 SGHVS and CDR2 FQNEAQ. V dropped 5 bases and J dropped 5; count of bases not matched to a gene: 7. The CDR3 has 16 residues. Here the CDR3 reads CASSLHWDRGHQPQHF. The CDR3, as DNA: TGTGCCAGCAGCCTCCATTGGGACAGGGGGCATCAGCCCCAGCATTTT.

This chain joins TRBV30 and TRBJ2-7, with D possibly matching TRBD1 (5 bases). Germline V lookup: CDR1 GTSNPN, CDR2 SVGIG (reference sequence). The CDR3 is made up of 13 amino acids. V gave up 3 bases and J gave up 3 bases, with 12 bases separating them. The CDR3 sequence is CAWSRQNLYEQYF. CDR3 in DNA: TGTGCCTGGAGCCGACAGAACCTCTACGAGCAGTACTTC.

This rearrangement joins TRBV19 to TRBJ2-7; 9 bases are a match to TRBD2. J gave up 1 base and V 3 bases, and 7 bases lay outside the gene matches. Per germline, CDR1 LNHDA and CDR2 SQIVND (reference sequence). The CDR3 runs to 16 residues. CDR3 sequence (DNA): TGTGCCAGTAGTATCGGAGCGGGAGGACCATCCTACGAGCAGTACTTC. As protein: CASSIGAGGPSYEQYF.

V usage is TRBV2 and J usage is TRBJ1-1; TRBD1 matches at 9 bases. The ends lost 9 bases at V and 7 bases at J; junction bases unmatched: 6. This CDR3 has 12 amino acids. Germline CDR1 SNHLY, CDR2 FYNNEI. The CDR3 sequence: CARTGGGDEAFF. The CDR3 region has the DNA TGTGCCAGGACAGGGGGTGGGGATGAAGCTTTCTTT.

The chain carries TRBV2 and TRBJ1-1; D may be TRBD1 (6 bases). Germline CDR1 is SNHLY and CDR2 is FYNNEI. This CDR3 spans 14 amino acids. Trimming shortened V by 5 bases and J by 1 base, and 11 bases separated the two germline ends. CDR3 sequence (DNA): TGTGCCAGCAGTACTGGCAGGGGGAACACTGAAGCTTTCTTT. Its translation is CASSTGRGNTEAFF.

This chain links TRBV29-1 with TRBJ2-5; TRBD2 aligns across 10 bases. The J call may be faulty, since TRBJ2-7 better matches the DNA end. This CDR3 region has 15 residues. Germline CDR1 is SQVTM and CDR2 is ANQGSEA. The CDR3 loop is CSVNLGTSATYEQYF. The CDR3 DNA follows: TGCAGCGTTAACCTGGGGACTAGCGCAACCTACGAGCAGTACTTC.

The chain couples TRBV29-1 to TRBJ2-7, with 8 nucleotides matching TRBD1. V lost 5 bases, J lost 4 bases, and 10 bases stayed unmatched. Germline V gives CDR1 SQVTM, CDR2 ANQGSEA. The CDR3 has 14 amino acids. CDR3 coding DNA: TGCAGCGTTATAAGCTTGGACAGGGAGTACGAGCAGTACTTC. Protein product: CSVISLDREYEQYF.

The chain recombines TRBV6-1 with TRBJ2-5; perhaps TRBD1 as D (6 bases). Germline lookup yields CDR1 MNHNS and CDR2 SASEGT. The CDR3 is made up of 14 amino acids. With 3 bases removed from V and 4 bases from J, the gap between germline ends came to 12 bases. CDR3 in amino acids: CASSEGRQAETQYF. The DNA of the CDR3 is TGTGCCAGCAGTGAGGGGAGACAGGCAGAGACCCAGTACTTC.

V usage is TRBV6-1 and J usage is TRBJ1-1, with a tentative D call TRBD1 (5 bases). CDR1 and CDR2 from the germline V gene are MNHNS and SASEGT. The germline V and J ends were trimmed by 11 bases and 1 base, with 14 bases remaining between them. The CDR3 runs to 13 residues. CDR3 in amino acids: CAGRNQGNTEAFF. The CDR3 DNA reads as TGTGCCGGGCGAAACCAGGGGAACACTGAAGCTTTCTTT.

The chain joins TRBV6-5 to TRBJ2-7; D gene uncertain. This CDR3 region has 16 residues. The germline V and J ends were trimmed by 2 bases and 1 base, with 15 bases remaining between them. Looked up from germline, CDR1 is MNHEY and CDR2 is SVGAGI. In DNA form, the CDR3 reads TGTGCCAGCAGTTACACTCGCGGCAAGCCTTCCTACGAGCAGTACTTC. Its translation: CASSYTRGKPSYEQYF.

Worth noting for this clone: Without the conserved terminal phenylalanine or tryptophan, this CDR3 likely stems from a read error. The genes are TRBV10-2 and TRBJ1-1; D ambiguous. The ends were cut back, 5 bases at V and 5 bases at J, with 9 bases in the middle. The CDR3 consists of 12 residues. Looked up from germline, CDR1 is WSHSY and CDR2 is SAAADI. The CDR3 sequence is CASSLRWTEAFV. CDR3 nucleotide sequence: TGCGCCAGCAGTTTAAGGTGGACTGAAGCTTTCGTT.

This clone appeared a single time. The chain is built from TRBV7-9 and TRBJ1-2, with TRBD1 matching over 9 bases. CDR1 is SEHNR, CDR2 FQNEAQ, per germline (reference sequence). V trimming: 3 bases; J trimming: 3 bases; junction bases outside the gene matches: 5. The CDR3 has 15 amino acids. In DNA, the CDR3 is TGTGCCAGCAGCTTGGGACAGGGTTGGGACTATGGCTACACCTTC. Its protein is CASSLGQGWDYGYTF.

The chain employs TRBV6-5 and TRBJ2-3; D is unclear. The length of the CDR3 is 13 residues. Per germline, CDR1 MNHEY and CDR2 SVGAGI. V was cut by 7 bases and J by 1 base, with 9 bases left in between. This chain's CDR3 is CASKESGTDTQYF. CDR3 DNA sequence: TGTGCCAGCAAGGAGTCCGGCACAGATACGCAGTATTTT.

The V and J genes are TRBV4-2 and TRBJ1-5; the D gene is possibly TRBD1 (5 bases). From germline, CDR1 is LGHNA and CDR2 YNFKEQ. The CDR3 sequence is 16 residues long. The germline V and J ends were trimmed by 0 bases and 0 bases, with 9 bases remaining between them. As DNA, the CDR3 is TGTGCCAGCAGCCAAGATTTGCAGGGTAGCAATCAGCCCCAGCATTTT. Protein: CASSQDLQGSNQPQHF.

The CDR3 sequence: CASSATGYTQYF. CDR3 nucleotide sequence: TGTGCCAGCAGTGCGACTGGTTATACGCAGTATTTT. The chain combines TRBV6-5 with TRBJ2-3; D not resolved. Germline CDR1 MNHEY, CDR2 SVGAGI. V shed 5 bases and J shed 7 bases, with 10 bases lying between them. This CDR3 comprises 12 residues.

The rearrangement links TRBV11-3 to TRBJ1-1, with TRBD1 as a possible D gene (5 bases). V lost 1 base and J lost 4, with 13 bases in between. Germline V gives CDR1 SGHNT, CDR2 YENEEA. CDR3 length: 15 residues. The chain's CDR3 is CASSLAGVEGTEAFF. The CDR3 DNA reads as TGTGCCAGCAGCTTAGCGGGGGTGGAGGGCACTGAAGCTTTCTTT.

This clone was observed a handful of times. This chain joins TRBV4-3 and TRBJ1-4; no reliable D call. Germline values: CDR1 LGHNA, CDR2 YSLEER. The CDR3 contains 15 residues. Trimming took off 3 bases at V and 6 bases at J, with 14 bases between the two ends. The CDR3 DNA reads as TGCGCCAGCAGCCAGGGTCCGGGAATGGATGAAAAACTGTTTTTT. Its translation is CASSQGPGMDEKLFF.

The chain joins TRBV28 to TRBJ2-7; 7 bases agree with TRBD2. Germline CDR1 is MDHEN and CDR2 is SYDVKM. This CDR3 is built from 13 residues. Trimming removed 2 bases from V and 6 bases from J; junction bases left unmatched: 4. As DNA, the CDR3 is TGTGCCAGCAGTTTAGCGGGAGTTTCCGAGCAGTACTTC. Translating gives CASSLAGVSEQYF.

This chain connects TRBV29-1 to TRBJ2-7; 10 bases fit TRBD1. The CDR3 length is 13 residues. The V gene end was trimmed by 1 base and the J gene end by 4 bases; junction bases not matched to a gene: 1. Germline loops: CDR1 SQVTM, CDR2 ANQGSEA. The CDR3, as DNA: TGCAGCGTTGAAGGACAGGGGGCGTACGAGCAGTACTTC. Translating it yields CSVEGQGAYEQYF.

This clone was recorded only once. The chain uses TRBV7-9 and TRBJ1-1; 7 positions agree with TRBD1. Per germline, CDR1 SEHNR and CDR2 FQNEAQ (reference sequence). The CDR3 is 16 amino acids. The ends lost 5 bases at V and 6 bases at J; junction bases unmatched: 15. CDR3 coding DNA: TGTGCCAGCAGCCCCTCCGGGACAGTTTTCCGTCCTGAAGCTTTCTTT. This translates into CASSPSGTVFRPEAFF.

The V gene is TRBV27, the J gene TRBJ1-2; D is unresolved. V shed 0 bases and J shed 8 bases, with 13 bases lying between them. The CDR3 spans 14 residues. Germline assignment: CDR1 MNHEY and CDR2 SMNVEV (reference sequence). The CDR3 here is CASSLSWSLGGYTF. The CDR3 coding sequence is TGTGCCAGCAGTTTATCTTGGAGTCTTGGGGGCTACACCTTC.

This chain uses TRBV6-1 with TRBJ2-3; a weak D match, TRBD1 (6 bases). The ends were cut back, 6 bases at V and 1 base at J, with 14 bases in the middle. Germline lookup yields CDR1 MNHNS and CDR2 SASEGT. CDR3 length: 15 amino acids. CDR3 DNA sequence: TGTGCCAGCAGGGACTGGGCAGGGGGCACAGATACGCAGTATTTT. It is translated as CASRDWAGGTDTQYF.

The rearrangement links TRBV7-9 to TRBJ2-7, with 8 positions matching TRBD1. This CDR3 comprises 16 residues. Per the germline V gene, CDR1 is SEHNR and CDR2 is FQNEAQ (reference sequence). After removal of 5 bases from V and 2 bases from J, the junction contained 11 bases not matched to a gene. CDR3 loop: CASSPVLGQGTYEQYF. The CDR3, as DNA: TGTGCCAGCAGCCCCGTCCTCGGACAGGGAACCTACGAGCAGTACTTC.

The rearrangement uses TRBV2 and TRBJ2-5, with 7 bases aligning to TRBD1. Germline CDR1 reads SNHLY; CDR2 reads FYNNEI. CDR3 length: 14 residues. The ends lost 7 bases at V and 5 bases at J; junction bases unmatched: 10. The chain's CDR3 is CASIGNTGVETQYF. CDR3 DNA: TGTGCCAGCATCGGTAACACAGGGGTTGAGACCCAGTACTTC.

This chain links TRBV7-9 with TRBJ2-2, with D tentatively TRBD1 (6 bases). The V and J ends lost 1 base and 0 bases respectively, with 12 bases between them. The CDR3 totals 17 residues. The germline gives CDR1 SEHNR, CDR2 FQNEAQ (reference sequence). The CDR3 DNA reads as TGTGCCAGCAGCTTAGTGGGTCAGGGGCCGAACACCGGGGAGCTGTTTTTT. This codes for CASSLVGQGPNTGELFF.

The gene calls are TRBV7-9 and TRBJ2-7, with D possibly TRBD2 on 6 matching bases. V was trimmed by 5 bases and J by 6 bases, leaving 20 bases between them. The CDR3 is 15 residues long. Germline CDR1 SEHNR, CDR2 FQNEAQ (reference sequence). CDR3 DNA sequence: TGTGCCAGCAGCCACCTAATGCGGGGAGTTAGCGAGCAGTACTTC. Translating gives CASSHLMRGVSEQYF.

This chain uses TRBV5-1 with TRBJ2-1, with 13 positions matching TRBD2. Looked up from germline, CDR1 is SGHRS and CDR2 is YFSETQ. The CDR3 runs 16 residues. V shed 0 bases, J shed 7 bases, and the junction held 4 bases outside the gene matches. In DNA form, the CDR3 reads TGCGCCAGCAGCTTGGCCGGGACTAGCGGGACAAATGAGCAGTTCTTC. Translating gives CASSLAGTSGTNEQFF.

This rearrangement joins TRBV2 to TRBJ2-1; 8 bases match TRBD2. With 8 bases clipped from V and 3 bases from J, the junction kept 9 bases outside the gene matches. Germline V lookup: CDR1 SNHLY, CDR2 FYNNEI. This CDR3 contains 15 residues. CDR3 loop: CASVQRESNYNEQFF. The CDR3 bases are TGTGCCAGCGTACAGCGGGAGAGTAACTACAATGAGCAGTTCTTC.